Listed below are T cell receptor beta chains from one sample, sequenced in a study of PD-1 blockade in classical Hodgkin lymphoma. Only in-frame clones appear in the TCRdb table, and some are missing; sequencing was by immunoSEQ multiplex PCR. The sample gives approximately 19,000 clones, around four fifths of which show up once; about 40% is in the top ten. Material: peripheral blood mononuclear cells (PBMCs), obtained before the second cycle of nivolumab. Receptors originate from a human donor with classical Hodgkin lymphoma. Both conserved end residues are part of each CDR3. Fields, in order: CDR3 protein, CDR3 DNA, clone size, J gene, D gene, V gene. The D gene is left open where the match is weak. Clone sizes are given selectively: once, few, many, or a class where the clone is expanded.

CDR3: CASSQGGQGDTQYF; DNA: TGCGCCAGCAGCCAGGGGGGACAGGGAGATACGCAGTATTTT; size: .; J: TRBJ2-3; D: TRBD1; V: TRBV4-3
CDR3: CASLRGARELFF; DNA: TGCGCCAGCCTCCGGGGGGCAAGGGAACTGTTTTTT; size: few; J: TRBJ1-4; D: .; V: TRBV10-1
CDR3: CASSSATYEQYF; DNA: TGTGCCAGCAGCTCCGCCACCTACGAGCAGTACTTC; size: .; J: TRBJ2-7; D: .; V: TRBV7-9
CDR3: CAGSGTEDYEQYF; DNA: TGTGCCGGGAGTGGGACAGAAGATTACGAGCAGTACTTC; size: few; J: TRBJ2-7; D: TRBD1; V: TRBV2
CDR3: CASESSANTGELFF; DNA: TGTGCCAGCGAATCTAGCGCGAACACCGGGGAGCTGTTTTTT; size: .; J: TRBJ2-2; D: .; V: TRBV2
CDR3: CASSFRDGHGYTF; DNA: TGTGCCAGCAGTTTCCGGGACGGCCATGGCTACACCTTC; size: .; J: TRBJ1-2; D: .; V: TRBV27
CDR3: CASSPLVGNRNTEAFF; DNA: TGTGCCAGCAGCCCTCTCGTGGGGAACAGGAACACTGAAGCTTTCTTT; size: .; J: TRBJ1-1; D: .; V: TRBV7-9
CDR3: CASSSLRVLGYGYTF; DNA: TGTGCCAGTTCCTCTCTTAGGGTATTAGGGTATGGCTACACCTTC; size: .; J: TRBJ1-2; D: .; V: TRBV19
CDR3: CASSPPAGALNTEAFF; DNA: TGTGCCAGCTCACCACCGGCGGGGGCCCTGAACACTGAAGCTTTCTTT; size: .; J: TRBJ1-1; D: .; V: TRBV18
CDR3: CATRTSGYTF; DNA: TGTGCCACCCGAACTTCTGGCTACACCTTC; size: .; J: TRBJ1-2; D: .; V: TRBV19
CDR3: CATDEKLFF; DNA: TGTGCCACCGATGAAAAACTGTTTTTT; size: .; J: TRBJ1-4; D: .; V: TRBV6-9
CDR3: CASSLAPGADEQFF; DNA: TGTGCCAGCAGCTTGGCCCCAGGTGCGGATGAGCAGTTCTTC; size: .; J: TRBJ2-1; D: .; V: TRBV5-4
CDR3: CASSIRQGENSPLHF; DNA: TGTGCCAGTAGTATAAGGCAGGGCGAGAATTCACCCCTCCACTTT; size: few; J: TRBJ1-6; D: .; V: TRBV19
CDR3: CASSLLGGRAYNEQFF; DNA: TGTGCCAGCAGCTTACTAGGCGGGAGGGCCTACAATGAGCAGTTCTTC; size: .; J: TRBJ2-1; D: TRBD2; V: TRBV7-2
CDR3: CASSRQGTQNGYTF; DNA: TGTGCCAGTAGTAGACAGGGCACCCAAAATGGCTACACCTTC; size: .; J: TRBJ1-2; D: TRBD1; V: TRBV19
CDR3: CAWDAGGGYTF; DNA: TGTGCCTGGGATGCAGGTGGTGGCTACACCTTC; size: .; J: TRBJ1-2; D: .; V: TRBV30
CDR3: CASSVDWADTQYF; DNA: TGTGCCAGCAGTGTGGATTGGGCAGATACGCAGTATTTT; size: .; J: TRBJ2-3; D: .; V: TRBV6-1
CDR3: CAINLLTASTGELFF; DNA: TGTGCCATCAATCTTCTGACAGCCAGCACCGGGGAGCTGTTTTTT; size: .; J: TRBJ2-2; D: .; V: TRBV10-3
CDR3: CASSMDGYTEAFF; DNA: TGTGCCAGCAGCATGGACGGGTACACTGAAGCTTTCTTT; size: .; J: TRBJ1-1; D: .; V: TRBV7-9
CDR3: CASSVASGGATDTQYF; DNA: TGTGCCAGCAGCGTCGCTAGCGGGGGGGCAACAGATACGCAGTATTTT; size: .; J: TRBJ2-3; D: TRBD2; V: TRBV9
CDR3: CASSLGGQGDSYEQYF; DNA: TGTGCCAGCAGCTTAGGCGGACAGGGGGACTCCTACGAGCAGTACTTC; size: .; J: TRBJ2-7; D: TRBD1; V: TRBV13
CDR3: CASSPRDRGGTEAFF; DNA: TGTGCCAGCTCACCACGAGACAGGGGAGGTACTGAAGCTTTCTTT; size: .; J: TRBJ1-1; D: TRBD1; V: TRBV18
CDR3: CASTRLSSYNSPLHF; DNA: TGTGCCAGCACCAGGCTGAGCTCCTATAATTCACCCCTCCACTTT; size: .; J: TRBJ1-6; D: .; V: TRBV27
CDR3: CASSIGGSGRNTQYF; DNA: TGTGCCAGTAGTATAGGTGGTAGCGGGAGGAATACGCAGTATTTT; size: few; J: TRBJ2-3; D: TRBD2; V: TRBV19
CDR3: CASSQFLGASDTQYF; DNA: TGTGCCAGCAGCCAATTTCTGGGGGCGTCAGATACGCAGTATTTT; size: few; J: TRBJ2-3; D: .; V: TRBV7-2
CDR3: CASSPPRSGSYNEQFF; DNA: TGTGCCAGCAGCCCCCCCAGATCGGGCTCCTACAATGAGCAGTTCTTC; size: .; J: TRBJ2-1; D: .; V: TRBV7-9
CDR3: CASSPDYEQYF; DNA: TGTGCCAGCAGCCCGGACTACGAGCAGTACTTC; size: medium-sized; J: TRBJ2-7; D: .; V: TRBV11-1